This T cell receptor beta chain was observed in a study of PD-L1 blockade in urothelial cancer. Produced via immunoSEQ multiplex PCR; TCRdb's table is partial and in-frame only. The data show 83,000 or so clones, with around four fifths seen just once and around 8.1% held by the top ten. The sample's time point: peripheral blood 6 weeks after treatment start. There are 13 residues in the CDR3. Germline CDR1 is SGHKS and CDR2 is YYEKEE (reference sequence). The ends were cut back, 2 bases at V and 4 bases at J, with 6 bases in the middle. The TCR was taken from a man between 65 and 80 years old with urothelial cancer. Sequenced here: PBMCs, sampled around atezolizumab (anti-PD-L1) treatment. This chain links TRBV5-5 with TRBJ2-2; no firm D call. CDR3 residues: CASSLQPTGELFF. The CDR3 DNA follows: TGTGCCAGCAGCTTACAACCCACCGGGGAGCTGTTTTTT.